These T cell receptor beta chains were read from a single sample in a study of shared clonotypes between healthy human individuals. Generated by immunoSEQ multiplex PCR, the TCRdb table keeps only in-frame clones and is missing some. The sample has 950,000 to 1,200,000 clones; 77% are singletons. Specimen: memory CD4+ T cells from PBMCs. All receptors derive from a man between 18 and 35 years old in good health. Some clones in this sample may be carry-over from other donors' samples. Each CDR3 is given with its conserved first and last residue. A D gene is named only where the DNA matches it firmly. Some rows mark clone size as missing; the rest say once, few, many or name a class of expanded clone.

v_gene	d_gene	abundance	j_gene	CDR3aa	CDR3nt
TRBV29-1	NA	NA	TRBJ2-7	CSVDTTGRSQQYF	TGCAGCGTTGATACGACAGGACGATCTCAGCAGTACTTC
TRBV27	NA	NA	TRBJ2-6	CASSLEGAGGANVLTF	TGTGCCAGCAGTTTAGAAGGGGCAGGTGGGGCCAACGTCCTGACTTTC
TRBV4-1	TRBD1	few	TRBJ2-7	CASSAQGAHEQYF	TGCGCCAGCAGCGCACAGGGGGCCCACGAGCAGTACTTC
TRBV7-9	NA	NA	TRBJ2-6	CASSLATPGANVLTF	TGTGCCAGCAGCTTAGCTACACCTGGGGCCAACGTCCTGACTTTC
TRBV15	NA	NA	TRBJ2-1	CATSRADGTRGRRDFSEQFF	TGTGCCACCAGCAGAGCTGATGGGACTCGGGGACGTCGGGATTTTTCTGAGCAGTTCTTC
TRBV18	NA	NA	TRBJ2-5	CASSPERETQYF	TGTGCCAGCTCACCGGAGAGAGAGACCCAGTACTTC
TRBV28	NA	NA	TRBJ1-1	CASRPGGVNTEAFF	TGTGCCAGCAGGCCCGGGGGGGTGAACACTGAAGCTTTCTTT
TRBV5-4	NA	NA	TRBJ2-5	CASSPGAGGGQETQYF	TGTGCCAGCAGCCCGGGGGCAGGGGGAGGGCAAGAGACCCAGTACTTC
TRBV28	NA	NA	TRBJ1-3	CASTALGDSGNTIYF	TGTGCCAGCACTGCGCTGGGGGACTCTGGAAACACCATATATTTT
TRBV9	TRBD2	NA	TRBJ2-7	CASSAGTSGSYEQYF	TGTGCCAGCAGCGCGGGGACTAGCGGGAGCTACGAGCAGTACTTC
TRBV5-1	NA	NA	TRBJ1-1	CASSLRPSLNTEAFF	TGCGCCAGCAGCTTGAGGCCCAGCCTGAACACTGAAGCTTTCTTT
TRBV11-1	NA	NA	TRBJ2-5	CASTPGGVFQETQYF	TGTGCCAGCACCCCCGGCGGGGTTTTCCAAGAGACCCAGTACTTC
TRBV25-1	TRBD2	NA	TRBJ2-7	CASSEWATSGSLYF	TGTGCCAGCAGTGAATGGGCGACTAGCGGGAGTCTGTACTTC
TRBV11-2	TRBD1	NA	TRBJ1-6	CASGQGADNSPLHF	TGTGCCAGCGGACAGGGGGCAGATAATTCACCCCTCCACTTT
TRBV6-5	TRBD1	NA	TRBJ1-1	CASSPQGASAEAFF	TGTGCCAGCAGTCCACAGGGGGCTAGCGCTGAAGCTTTCTTT
TRBV2	NA	NA	TRBJ2-2	CASKDGYIRNTGELFF	TGTGCCAGCAAGGACGGCTATATTCGGAACACCGGGGAGCTGTTTTTT
TRBV5-4	NA	NA	TRBJ1-3	CASSSDRRSGNTIYF	TGTGCCAGCAGCTCCGACAGACGCTCTGGAAACACCATATATTTT
TRBV9	NA	NA	TRBJ2-1	CASSVSTTTYNEQFF	TGTGCCAGCAGCGTATCTACTACCACCTACAATGAGCAGTTCTTC
TRBV9	NA	NA	TRBJ1-4	CASSPWPTATNEKLFF	TGTGCCAGCAGCCCTTGGCCGACTGCAACTAATGAAAAACTGTTTTTT
TRBV7-8	NA	NA	TRBJ1-1	CASSSGRGNTEAFF	TGTGCCAGCAGCTCCGGACGTGGGAACACTGAAGCTTTCTTT
TRBV28	TRBD1	NA	TRBJ2-5	CASRTGQGIETQYF	TGTGCCAGCAGGACCGGACAGGGGATAGAGACCCAGTACTTC
TRBV15	NA	NA	TRBJ1-4	CATSRDLAGSIEKLFF	TGTGCCACCAGCAGAGATCTCGCAGGGAGTATTGAAAAACTGTTTTTT
TRBV18	TRBD2	NA	TRBJ2-1	CASETQGRTSGSYNEQFF	TGTGCCAGCGAAACACAGGGGAGGACTAGCGGATCCTACAATGAGCAGTTCTTC
TRBV5-4	TRBD2	once	TRBJ2-2	CASSLGGLGDTGELFF	TGTGCCAGCAGCTTGGGGGGACTAGGTGACACCGGGGAGCTGTTTTTT
TRBV18	TRBD1	NA	TRBJ1-4	CASSPWTGREKLFF	TGTGCCAGCTCACCCTGGACAGGCCGGGAAAAACTGTTTTTT
TRBV5-6	NA	NA	TRBJ1-5	CASSFGGRGQPQHF	TGTGCCAGCAGCTTTGGGGGTAGAGGTCAGCCCCAGCATTTT
TRBV18	NA	NA	TRBJ2-5	CASSPGPGTGETQYF	TGTGCCAGCTCACCTGGACCAGGAACGGGAGAGACCCAGTACTTC
TRBV6-1	TRBD2	NA	TRBJ2-3	CASIRLAGTDTQYF	TGTGCCAGCATAAGACTAGCGGGCACAGATACGCAGTATTTT
TRBV5-1	NA	NA	TRBJ2-2	CASTGTENTGELFF	TGCGCCAGCACCGGGACGGAGAACACCGGGGAGCTGTTTTTT
TRBV28	NA	NA	TRBJ1-3	CATALSSGNTIYF	TGTGCCACCGCCTTGAGCTCTGGAAACACCATATATTTT
TRBV2	NA	NA	TRBJ1-4	CASTLSPPTNEKLFF	TGTGCCAGCACCCTATCCCCCCCAACTAATGAAAAACTGTTTTTT
TRBV5-1	NA	NA	TRBJ2-3	CASSFDRNTQYF	TGCGCCAGCAGCTTCGACAGAAATACGCAGTATTTT
TRBV18	TRBD1	NA	TRBJ2-5	CASSPPTGGQETQYF	TGTGCCAGCTCACCACCTACAGGGGGCCAAGAGACCCAGTACTTC
TRBV10-3	NA	few	TRBJ1-1	CAISEIPQGTEAFF	TGTGCCATCAGTGAGATACCACAGGGAACTGAAGCTTTCTTT
TRBV10-3	NA	NA	TRBJ2-3	CAIRDTGTDTQYF	TGTGCCATCAGAGACACCGGCACAGATACGCAGTATTTT
TRBV15	NA	NA	TRBJ2-1	CATSRARSLQSLPSEQFF	TGTGCCACCAGCAGGGCAAGATCCCTACAATCACTCCCGTCAGAGCAGTTCTTC
TRBV7-2	NA	NA	TRBJ1-1	CASSLQGLGNTEAFF	TGTGCCAGCAGCTTACAGGGACTTGGGAACACTGAAGCTTTCTTT
TRBV5-1	NA	NA	TRBJ1-2	CASSLDGGSPYGYTF	TGCGCCAGCAGCTTGGATGGGGGTTCTCCCTATGGCTACACCTTC
TRBV29-1	NA	NA	TRBJ2-5	CSVEGLGKETQYF	TGCAGCGTTGAAGGCCTAGGGAAAGAGACCCAGTACTTC
TRBV6-5	TRBD2	NA	TRBJ2-2	CASSIASGTGELFF	TGTGCCAGCAGTATCGCTAGCGGTACCGGGGAGCTGTTTTTT
TRBV19	NA	NA	TRBJ1-1	CASTEAWGTEAFF	TGTGCCAGTACGGAGGCTTGGGGCACTGAAGCTTTCTTT
TRBV5-1	NA	NA	TRBJ2-7	CASSLSFRTNPPYEQYF	TGCGCCAGCAGCTTGTCTTTCCGGACCAATCCCCCCTACGAGCAGTACTTC
TRBV30	TRBD2	NA	TRBJ2-2	CAWSPLAAGELFF	TGTGCCTGGAGTCCTCTAGCGGCCGGGGAGCTGTTTTTT
TRBV9	TRBD2	few	TRBJ2-3	CASSGEWTSGGTDTQYF	TGTGCCAGCAGCGGGGAATGGACTAGCGGAGGAACAGATACGCAGTATTTT
TRBV10-3	NA	once	TRBJ1-1	CAISGGGFPLF	TGTGCCATCAGCGGGGGGGGTTTCCCCCTTTTT
TRBV9	NA	NA	TRBJ2-6	CASSVVDGSSGANVLTF	TGTGCCAGCAGCGTCGTGGACGGATCCTCTGGGGCCAACGTCCTGACTTTC
TRBV6-5	NA	NA	TRBJ2-5	CASRETSIGTQYF	TGTGCCAGCAGGGAGACTAGTATCGGTACCCAGTACTTC
TRBV7-8	NA	NA	TRBJ2-3	CASSLDPRAQYF	TGTGCCAGCAGCTTAGACCCCCGGGCGCAGTATTTT
TRBV28	TRBD1	NA	TRBJ2-7	CASRGTSRDRGF	TGTGCCAGCAGGGGTACGAGTCGGGACAGGGGGTTC
TRBV2	NA	NA	TRBJ1-6	CASRSSLASPLHF	TGTGCCAGCAGGAGTTCTTTGGCTTCACCCCTCCACTTT
TRBV30	NA	NA	TRBJ1-3	CAWSKASAATGNTIYF	TGTGCCTGGAGTAAGGCGTCGGCGGCCACTGGAAACACCATATATTTT
TRBV5-4	TRBD1	NA	TRBJ2-7	CASSPGQGSSYEQYF	TGTGCCAGCAGCCCGGGACAGGGGAGCTCCTACGAGCAGTACTTC
TRBV5-1	TRBD1	NA	TRBJ1-4	CASSPREPDRGHWSEKLFF	TGCGCCAGCAGCCCACGGGAGCCTGACAGGGGGCATTGGAGTGAAAAACTGTTTTTT
TRBV11-3	TRBD2	few	TRBJ2-1	CASSLSGADNEQFF	TGTGCCAGCAGCCTTAGCGGGGCGGACAATGAGCAGTTCTTC
TRBV4-3	NA	NA	TRBJ1-4	CASSQDWAVNEKLFF	TGCGCCAGCAGCCAAGATTGGGCAGTTAATGAAAAACTGTTTTTT
TRBV28	NA	NA	TRBJ2-3	CASSLFGFTQYF	TGTGCCAGCAGTTTATTCGGGTTTACGCAGTATTTT